Following are 5 T cell receptor beta chains from one sample sequenced in a study of cytomegalovirus exposure and HLA in healthy donors. The PCR employed 60 Vbeta primers together with 13 Jbeta primers. Produced via immunoSEQ multiplex PCR; TCRdb's table is partial and in-frame only. The sample has tens of thousands of clones, about four fifths seen once. The sample taken for sequencing was PBMCs. The receptors were sampled from a woman between 18 and 29 years old in good health and CMV-seropositive.

This clone has just a few counts. The rearrangement uses TRBV6-5 and TRBJ1-2; D ambiguous. Germline V CDR1 and CDR2: MNHEY, SVGAGI. The CDR3 covers 15 residues. The V end lost 0 bases, the J end lost 2 bases, and 10 bases lay between the germline ends. The CDR3 sequence: CASSYSGSANYGYTF. CDR3 coding DNA: TGTGCCAGCAGTTACTCGGGCAGTGCGAACTATGGCTACACCTTC.

The chain joins TRBV19 to TRBJ1-2; 7 nucleotides align to TRBD1. The CDR3 has 13 amino acids. With 7 bases clipped from V and 6 bases from J, the junction kept 8 bases outside the gene matches. CDR1 is LNHDA, CDR2 SQIVND, per germline (reference sequence). CDR3 residues: CASKDRASDGYTF. The DNA of the CDR3 is TGTGCCAGTAAAGACAGGGCGTCGGATGGCTACACCTTC.

This rearrangement joins TRBV9 to TRBJ2-1; 9 bases fit TRBD1. The germline V gene encodes CDR1 SGDLS and CDR2 YYNGEE. The V gene end was trimmed by 0 bases and the J gene end by 10 bases; junction bases not matched to a gene: 5. CDR3 size: 14 residues. DNA of the CDR3: TGTGCCAGCAGCGTAGGGGACAGGGTCATAGAGCAGTTCTTC. This sequence encodes CASSVGDRVIEQFF.

This clone was picked up a small number of times. One junction end does not reproduce the germline sequence, and a read error may be involved. The chain recombines TRBV6-1 with TRBJ2-3; TRBD2 aligns across 7 bases. Germline CDR1 is MNHNS and CDR2 is SASEGT. The CDR3 covers 11 residues. The DNA of the CDR3 is TGTGCCAGCAGTGTGGGACTATTCCCGCATTTT. Its protein product is CASSVGLFPHF.

The CDR3 bases are TGCGCCAGCAGCCTGTCCGGGACTAGCGGGTTGGGGGAGCAGTACTTC. Protein product: CASSLSGTSGLGEQYF. This sequence joins TRBV4-1 and TRBJ2-7, with 12 positions matching TRBD2. The CDR3 consists of 16 residues. Losses at the gene ends were 4 bases for V and 7 bases for J; bases not matched to a gene: 11. Germline V gives CDR1 MGHRA, CDR2 YSYEKL.